This T cell receptor (beta chain) is drawn from a study of blood T cells in healthy people across ages. General observations from the study: Diversity figures derived from one million T cells were judged to underestimate the true value.

The use of a sample-barcoded 5' primer and a J-beta primer mix characterized a second PCR of 7 to 11 cycles. TCRdb reprocessed the 5' RACE reads with MiXCR, giving one entry per CDR3 protein. The sample has hundreds of thousands of distinct CDR3 sequences, around 41% seen once; the top ten hold about 30%. This clonotype was counted ten times or more. Its specificity is not known. Germline CDR1 is MNHEY and CDR2 is SVGEGT. The ends were cut back, 6 bases at V and 1 base at J, with 10 bases in the middle. This CDR3 has 14 residues. Staff drew approximately 9.7 milliliters of peripheral blood from each donor.

Sequencing was carried out using blood. The rearrangement links TRBV6-2 or TRBV6-3 to TRBJ2-4, with D possibly being TRBD1 or TRBD2 (5 bases each). The sequence derives from an elderly man in good health. CDR3 protein: CASRREGAKNIQYF. The DNA for the CDR3 is TGTGCCAGCAGAAGAGAGGGGGCCAAAAACATTCAGTACTTC.